The 30 T cell receptor beta chains in this list originate from one sample, sequenced in a study of patients and donors after allogeneic stem cell transplantation. TCRdb processed the RT-PCR reads anew with MiXCR; each CDR3 protein has one entry. The repertoire holds roughly 960,000 distinct CDR3 sequences, with about a sixth as singletons. Material: blood, either unsorted or a sorted T cell fraction (not recorded which). The receptors stem from a human donor who was either an allogeneic HSCT recipient or a stem cell or donor lymphocyte infusion donor (not recorded which). It is not recorded whose cells these are; they may come from a transplant donor.

This clonotype was counted between two and nine times. Here the CDR3 reads CASSLGNGGDGYTF. Written as DNA, the CDR3 is TGCGCCAGCAGCTTGGGGAACGGGGGTGACGGCTACACCTTC. The chain employs TRBV5-1 and TRBJ1-2; possibly TRBD1 for D (5 bases). The CDR3 totals 14 residues. Trimming cost V 0 bases and J 8 bases, with 14 bases left between them. In germline, CDR1 is SGHRS, CDR2 YFSETQ.

This clonotype was seen a few times. The V and J genes are TRBV12-3 or TRBV12-4 and TRBJ1-1, with D unresolved. Trimming cost V 2 bases and J 8 bases, with 12 bases left between them. The CDR3 runs 13 residues. The CDR3: CASSLPEGKEAFF. The CDR3 nucleotides read TGTGCCAGCAGTTTACCGGAGGGAAAGGAAGCTTTCTTT.

This chain links TRBV10-3 with TRBJ1-2, with TRBD1 identical over 9 bases. The ends lost 5 bases at V and 4 bases at J; junction bases unmatched: 5. Germline V gene sequence: CDR1 ENHRY, CDR2 SYGVKD. This CDR3 has 14 amino acids. The CDR3 region is CAISPATGGYGYTF. In DNA, the CDR3 is TGTGCCATCAGTCCGGCGACAGGGGGCTATGGCTACACCTTC.

The chain combines TRBV4-3 with TRBJ1-3; D unclear. This CDR3 is 17 amino acids long. Germline CDR1 is LGHNA and CDR2 is YSLEER. Trimming took off 0 bases at V and 5 bases at J, with 17 bases between the two ends. Here the CDR3 reads CASSQDQTFGGRNTIYF. The CDR3 DNA reads TGCGCCAGCAGCCAAGATCAAACGTTCGGAGGAAGAAACACCATATATTTT.

In this sample, this clonotype turned up a few times. The rearrangement uses TRBV20-1 and TRBJ2-1; D might be TRBD2 (6 bases). The CDR3 is made up of 13 amino acids. Trimming pared 0 bases from V and 15 bases from J, leaving 18 bases between. Germline assignment: CDR1 DFQATT and CDR2 SNEGSKA (reference sequence). CDR3: CSARDYTEGRVFF. The CDR3 coding sequence is TGCAGTGCTAGAGATTACACGGAGGGCCGGGTGTTCTTC.

The sample holds a few counts of this clonotype. The chain uses TRBV5-1 and TRBJ1-1; possibly TRBD1 for D (5 bases). V was cut by 5 bases and J by 6 bases, with 17 bases left in between. The CDR3 runs 14 residues. CDR1 SGHRS and CDR2 YFSETQ come from the germline V gene. The chain's CDR3 is CASRDGGKGAEAFF. The CDR3, as DNA: TGCGCCAGCAGAGATGGGGGGAAGGGTGCTGAAGCTTTCTTT.

This clonotype showed up just a few times. V usage is TRBV12-3 or TRBV12-4 and J usage is TRBJ2-7; D is ambiguous. V lost 0 bases, J lost 4 bases, and 10 bases lay in between. The CDR3 is made up of 14 amino acids. Here the CDR3 reads CASSLAGINYEQYF. CDR3 bases: TGTGCCAGCAGTTTAGCGGGGATAAATTACGAGCAGTACTTC.

This clonotype was observed at least ten times. J is TRBJ1-2 and V is TRBV20-1; D call uncertain. This CDR3 is built from 14 residues. Germline V gives CDR1 DFQATT, CDR2 SNEGSKA (reference sequence). The ends were cut back, 0 bases at V and 4 bases at J, with 12 bases in the middle. The CDR3 protein is CSARDRGGSYGYTF. DNA of the CDR3: TGCAGTGCTAGAGATCGTGGTGGGTCCTATGGCTACACCTTC.

This clonotype was recorded a few times. V usage is TRBV5-1 and J usage is TRBJ2-1; TRBD2 matches at 11 bases. The V and J ends lost 1 base and 8 bases, in that order; junction bases with no gene match: 5. The CDR3 totals 15 residues. Germline CDR1 is SGHRS and CDR2 is YFSETQ. As DNA, the CDR3 is TGCGCCAGCAGCTTGAATAGCGGGAGGGCCCATGAGCAGTTCTTC. This sequence encodes CASSLNSGRAHEQFF.

As to this clonotype: At one end, the junction sequence differs from germline, possibly due to a read error. The chain links TRBV6-2 or TRBV6-3 to TRBJ1-2; a weak D match, TRBD1 (6 bases). In germline, CDR1 is MNHEY, CDR2 SVGEGT. CDR3 length equals 15 residues. In DNA, the CDR3 is TGTGCCAGCAGTCACTCTGGGGGGGCCAGCTATGGCTACACCTTC. The encoded protein is CASSHSGGASYGYTF.

The sample holds a few counts of this clonotype. This rearrangement joins TRBV5-1 to TRBJ2-4, with 9 bases that match TRBD2. The V gene end was trimmed by 6 bases and the J gene end by 1 base; junction bases not matched to a gene: 2. This CDR3 spans 14 amino acids. Germline lookup yields CDR1 SGHRS and CDR2 YFSETQ. The CDR3 nucleotides read TGCGCCAGCAACAGCGGGGGGGCCAAAAACATTCAGTACTTC. This sequence encodes CASNSGGAKNIQYF.

This clonotype has just a few counts. The chain links TRBV2 to TRBJ2-2, with 8 bases fitting TRBD1. This CDR3 contains 14 residues. The germline gives CDR1 SNHLY, CDR2 FYNNEI. With 7 bases clipped from V and 8 bases from J, the junction kept 9 bases outside the gene matches. CDR3 sequence reads: CASKGQGQRGELFF. CDR3 sequence (DNA): TGTGCCAGCAAAGGACAGGGCCAGCGAGGGGAGCTGTTTTTT.

J is TRBJ2-1 and V is TRBV9; D is perhaps TRBD2 (6 bases). Germline V lookup: CDR1 SGDLS, CDR2 YYNGEE. Trimming left V 0 bases short and J 5 bases short, with 12 bases between. This CDR3 region has 15 residues. The CDR3 reads CASSVGSSADNEQFF. The CDR3 DNA follows: TGTGCCAGCAGCGTAGGATCTAGCGCCGACAATGAGCAGTTCTTC.

A few counts support this clonotype. The J gene is TRBJ2-7, the V gene TRBV18; TRBD1 agrees at 8 bases. J was trimmed by 5 bases and V by 3 bases; bases with no gene match: 9. This CDR3 comprises 15 residues. CDR1 is KGHSH and CDR2 is LQKENI in the germline V gene. The CDR3 region has the DNA TGTGCCAGCTCACCGACGACAGGGGACCCCCACGAGCAGTACTTC. It is translated as CASSPTTGDPHEQYF.

This rearrangement joins TRBV2 to TRBJ1-6, with D perhaps TRBD1 (5 bases). V shed 7 bases and J shed 9 bases, with 13 bases lying between them. The germline V gene has CDR1 SNHLY and CDR2 FYNNEI. The CDR3 totals 13 residues. The CDR3 loop is CASTVQGSSPLHF. Here the CDR3 DNA reads TGTGCCAGCACGGTGCAGGGAAGTTCACCCCTCCACTTT.

Only a few counts were recorded for this clonotype. The chain couples TRBV12-3 or TRBV12-4 to TRBJ2-2; tentative D call: TRBD1 (6 bases). V was cut by 3 bases and J by 4 bases, with 15 bases left in between. This CDR3 comprises 16 residues. DNA of the CDR3: TGTGCCAGCAGTTTCTCGGCAGGGGAGAGCACCGGGGAGCTGTTTTTT. Translation gives CASSFSAGESTGELFF.

This clonotype was counted only a few times. DNA of the CDR3: TGTGCCTGGAGTGTAGGCTTAGTTGCCTACGAGCAGTACTTC. It is translated as CAWSVGLVAYEQYF. The rearrangement uses TRBV30 and TRBJ2-7, with D unresolved. The germline V gene encodes CDR1 GTSNPN and CDR2 SVGIG (reference sequence). V gave up 0 bases and J gave up 2 bases, with 11 bases separating them. The length of the CDR3 is 14 residues.

The V call is TRBV5-4, the J call TRBJ2-3, with a tentative D call TRBD2 (7 bases). V lost 4 bases and J lost 3, with 21 bases in between. This CDR3 comprises 17 residues. Germline-derived CDR1 and CDR2 are SGHNT and YYREEE (reference sequence). The CDR3 is CASSTGGLGGLTDTQYF. The CDR3 region has the DNA TGTGCCAGCAGCACAGGTGGACTAGGGGGGTTAACAGATACGCAGTATTTT.

This clonotype was seen a handful of times. This rearrangement joins TRBV6-2 or TRBV6-3 to TRBJ1-2; possibly TRBD1 for D (5 bases). Germline V gives CDR1 MNHEY, CDR2 SVGEGT. The CDR3 totals 12 residues. V gave up 8 bases and J gave up 4 bases, with 11 bases separating them. CDR3 in DNA: TGTGCCAGCGGTCACGGGGGCTATGGCTACACCTTC. Protein product: CASGHGGYGYTF.

V gene TRBV25-1 combines with J gene TRBJ2-7; 10 positions agree with TRBD1. Germline trimming cut 4 bases from V and 2 bases from J; bases unmatched to any gene: 8. Germline loops: CDR1 MGHDK, CDR2 SYGVNS. There are 16 residues in the CDR3. In DNA form, the CDR3 reads TGTGCCAGCAGTGTCGCAGGGGACAGGGGCACCTACGAGCAGTACTTC. Translation gives CASSVAGDRGTYEQYF.

The V call is TRBV20-1, the J call TRBJ2-3, with 7 bases aligning to TRBD1. The V segment lost 6 bases and the J segment 3 bases; nucleotides outside the gene matches: 12. The germline V gene has CDR1 DFQATT and CDR2 SNEGSKA (reference sequence). The CDR3 has 15 residues. The CDR3 reads CSAIQWVQGTDTQYF. The CDR3 DNA reads as TGCAGTGCCATTCAGTGGGTACAGGGGACAGATACGCAGTATTTT.

This clonotype came up a few times. V and J are TRBV12-3 or TRBV12-4 and TRBJ2-7, with D perhaps TRBD2 (5 bases). V was pared by 7 bases and J by 4 bases, with 17 bases between. CDR3 size: 14 residues. The CDR3 spells CASTTTSGRYEQYF. The CDR3 coding sequence is TGTGCCAGCACTACGACATCGGGAAGGTACGAGCAGTACTTC.

This clonotype was counted only a few times. The chain combines TRBV5-6 with TRBJ2-7; D unclear. The germline gives CDR1 SGHDT, CDR2 YYEEEE. CDR3 length: 12 residues. V gave up 1 base and J gave up 3 bases, with 5 bases separating them. This CDR3 is CASSLYNYEQYF. CDR3 DNA: TGTGCCAGCAGCTTGTATAACTACGAGCAGTACTTC.

V gene TRBV6-5 combines with J gene TRBJ1-1; no clear D gene. The length of the CDR3 is 14 residues. The V gene lost 0 bases and the J gene lost 1 base, with 6 bases spanning the gap. Germline V lookup: CDR1 MNHEY, CDR2 SVGAGI. The chain's CDR3 is CASSYSIENTEAFF. CDR3 DNA: TGTGCCAGCAGTTACTCCATAGAGAACACTGAAGCTTTCTTT.

Only a few counts were recorded for this clonotype. The CDR3: CASSVSPDNEQFF. In nucleotides, the CDR3 is TGTGCCAGCAGCGTATCTCCAGACAATGAGCAGTTCTTC. The chain employs TRBV9 and TRBJ2-1; D gene ambiguous. V was cut by 1 base and J by 5 bases, with 7 bases left in between. The CDR3 covers 13 residues. CDR1 and CDR2 from the germline V gene are SGDLS and YYNGEE. Looking up the rest from reference TRBV9 and TRBJ2-1 gives the full variable domain: DSGVTQTPKHLITATGQRVTLRCSPRSGDLSVYWYQQSLDQGLQFLIQYYNGEERAKGNILERFSAQQFPDLHSELNLSSLELGDSALYFCASSVSPDNEQFFGPGTRLTVL.

A few counts support this clonotype. The chain employs TRBV5-1 and TRBJ2-7; D tentatively reads TRBD1 or TRBD2 (6 bases each). This CDR3 is 16 amino acids long. Per germline, CDR1 SGHRS and CDR2 YFSETQ. V shed 1 base and J shed 4 bases, with 18 bases lying between them. The CDR3 spells CASSLFTGGAAYEQYF. CDR3 coding DNA: TGCGCCAGCAGCTTGTTTACCGGGGGCGCGGCGTACGAGCAGTACTTC.

The J gene is TRBJ1-2, the V gene TRBV7-9; no clear D. The CDR3 is 12 amino acids. V was trimmed by 3 bases and J by 7 bases, leaving 9 bases between them. The germline V gene has CDR1 SEHNR and CDR2 FQNEAQ (reference sequence). CDR3 DNA: TGTGCCAGCAGCTTTAGGACGAGTGGCTACACCTTC. Its translation is CASSFRTSGYTF.

This clonotype showed up just a few times. The V gene is TRBV10-3, the J gene TRBJ2-7; 7 bases align to TRBD1. V dropped 0 bases and J dropped 7; count of bases not matched to a gene: 3. The CDR3 spans 13 residues. Germline V gene sequence: CDR1 ENHRY, CDR2 SYGVKD. CDR3 residues: CAISESPGGEQYF. CDR3 coding DNA: TGTGCCATCAGTGAGTCTCCAGGGGGAGAGCAGTACTTC.

This clonotype was observed a few times. The rearrangement uses TRBV9 and TRBJ2-2, with TRBD2 identical over 14 bases. The CDR3 has 18 amino acids. The J segment lost 5 bases and the V segment lost 4 bases, leaving 10 bases of the junction unmatched. From germline, CDR1 is SGDLS and CDR2 YYNGEE. CDR3 nucleotides: TGTGCCAGCAGCACCCGTCAAAGGACTAGCGGGAGGACCGGGGAGCTGTTTTTT. It is translated as CASSTRQRTSGRTGELFF.

This rearrangement joins TRBV5-1 to TRBJ2-3, with 16 bases that match TRBD2. The CDR3 is 20 residues long. The junction had 12 bases not matched to a gene; V was cut back by 3 bases and J by 2 bases. Germline CDR1 reads SGHRS; CDR2 reads YFSETQ. The CDR3 sequence: CASSSKPGLAGGLNTDTQYF. CDR3 in DNA: TGCGCCAGCAGCTCAAAACCGGGACTAGCGGGGGGGCTGAACACAGATACGCAGTATTTT.